The present entry profiles one T cell receptor (beta chain) with its context. This specimen comes from a study of cytomegalovirus exposure and HLA in healthy donors. Study details: Membership in the Caucasian-associated ancestry cluster was found for about four fifths of nearly 400 genotyped donors.

The PCR made use of 60 Vbeta and 13 Jbeta primers. The table came from immunoSEQ multiplex PCR; TCRdb's copy has only in-frame clones and leaves some out. The data contain about 140,000 clones, about 85% of them singletons. The CDR3 is made up of 15 amino acids. V was cut by 9 bases and J by 4 bases, with 18 bases left in between. CDR1 and CDR2 from the germline V gene are MDHEN and SYDVKM. Healthy bone marrow donors made up the cohort. This sequence joins TRBV28 and TRBJ2-2; tentative D call: TRBD1 (7 bases). This clonotype originated in a female donor in good health and CMV-seronegative. The material sequenced was PBMCs. The CDR3 reads CASRNMEGATGELFF. The CDR3 region has the DNA TGTGCCAGTCGGAACATGGAGGGGGCCACCGGGGAGCTGTTTTTT.